This entry lists 31 T cell receptor beta chains sequenced from one sample in a study of cytomegalovirus exposure and HLA in healthy donors. It was with 60 Vbeta and 13 Jbeta primers that the PCR ran. TCRdb keeps only in-frame clones here, not all; method: immunoSEQ multiplex PCR. This repertoire includes about 70,000 clones. The source material was PBMCs. The source is a woman in her thirties in good health and CMV-seronegative.

The chain combines TRBV27 with TRBJ1-5; no clear D. Trimming took 6 bases from V and 4 from J, leaving 13 bases between them. This CDR3 region has 14 residues. Looked up from germline, CDR1 is MNHEY and CDR2 is SMNVEV (reference sequence). CDR3 region: CASSPGVQNQPQHF. The CDR3 DNA follows: TGTGCCAGCAGCCCCGGGGTTCAGAATCAGCCCCAGCATTTT.

V and J are TRBV5-6 and TRBJ1-1, with D uncertain. The CDR3 consists of 15 residues. Germline V gene sequence: CDR1 SGHDT, CDR2 YYEEEE. V lost 2 bases and J lost 0, with 11 bases in between. In DNA form, the CDR3 reads TGTGCCAGCAGCTTTTTCCAAGGAGTGAACACTGAAGCTTTCTTT. Protein product: CASSFFQGVNTEAFF.

V is TRBV6-1 and J is TRBJ2-7; D possibly corresponds to TRBD1 (6 bases). CDR1 MNHNS and CDR2 SASEGT come from the germline V gene. V was cut by 6 bases and J by 3 bases, with 15 bases left in between. The CDR3 spans 14 residues. The CDR3 nucleotides are TGTGCCAGCAGGATCACAGGGCGCAGCTACGAGCAGTACTTC. Translation gives CASRITGRSYEQYF.

This sequence joins TRBV9 and TRBJ1-2; D possibly corresponds to TRBD1 (6 bases). This CDR3 spans 15 amino acids. The V end was cut by 3 bases, the J end by 6 bases, with 18 bases between. Germline CDR1 and CDR2: SGDLS and YYNGEE. The CDR3 sequence is CASSGGGSGRDGYTF. The CDR3 bases are TGTGCCAGCAGCGGTGGGGGCAGTGGCAGGGATGGCTACACCTTC.

The chain has TRBV19 and TRBJ2-7; D may be TRBD2 (6 bases). CDR1 and CDR2 from the germline V gene are LNHDA and SQIVND (reference sequence). The CDR3 is 15 residues long. V lost 1 base to trimming and J lost 6 bases, with 16 bases between them. CDR3 amino acids: CASSIGPGQRAEQYF. CDR3 in DNA: TGTGCCAGTAGTATAGGGCCGGGGCAGCGGGCCGAGCAGTACTTC.

The chain joins TRBV5-6 to TRBJ1-1; D uncertain. V was shortened by 0 bases and J by 0 bases, with 6 bases between the two germline ends. Germline CDR1 and CDR2: SGHDT and YYEEEE. The CDR3 has 14 amino acids. DNA for the CDR3: TGTGCCAGCAGCTTGGGACTGATGAACACTGAAGCTTTCTTT. Its protein product is CASSLGLMNTEAFF.

This chain connects TRBV28 to TRBJ1-1; D gene unclear. V lost 1 base and J lost 2, with 8 bases in between. Germline V gives CDR1 MDHEN, CDR2 SYDVKM. The CDR3 runs 14 residues. The DNA of the CDR3 is TGTGCCAGCAGTTTATTCGAGGAAAACACTGAAGCTTTCTTT. Translating it yields CASSLFEENTEAFF.

The chain combines TRBV5-6 with TRBJ2-7; 11 bases match TRBD2. The CDR3 is 15 residues long. Germline assignment: CDR1 SGHDT and CDR2 YYEEEE. J gave up 4 bases and V 3 bases, and 6 bases lay outside the gene matches. CDR3 sequence: CASSSLAGVMYEQYF. The CDR3 DNA reads as TGTGCCAGCAGCTCACTAGCGGGAGTTATGTACGAGCAGTACTTC.

This chain links TRBV30 with TRBJ1-5, with D unresolved. V lost 0 bases and J 0 bases, leaving 12 bases between the germline ends. CDR1 is GTSNPN and CDR2 is SVGIG in the germline V gene (reference sequence). The CDR3 extends over 16 amino acids. Here the CDR3 reads CAWSVRTAVSNQPQHF. The CDR3 DNA is TGTGCCTGGAGTGTACGGACTGCTGTTAGCAATCAGCCCCAGCATTTT.

The chain couples TRBV15 to TRBJ2-2; D remains ambiguous. Germline CDR1 is LNHNV and CDR2 is YYDKDF (reference sequence). This CDR3 region has 14 residues. V lost 0 bases to trimming and J lost 6 bases, with 8 bases between them. CDR3 nucleotides: TGTGCCACCAGCAGAGATCGGGTAGCCGGGGAGCTGTTTTTT. As protein: CATSRDRVAGELFF.

J is TRBJ2-7 and V is TRBV18, with TRBD2 matching 10 bases. Germline lookup yields CDR1 KGHSH and CDR2 LQKENI. Unmatched junction bases numbered 8, after V lost 3 bases and J lost 3 bases. CDR3 length equals 16 residues. The CDR3 sequence: CASSPGALAGHYEQYF. CDR3 bases: TGTGCCAGCTCACCTGGGGCACTAGCGGGACACTACGAGCAGTACTTC.

The V gene is TRBV6-6, the J gene TRBJ2-7; 8 nucleotides match TRBD1. Unmatched junction bases numbered 6, after V lost 5 bases and J lost 6 bases. Germline V gives CDR1 MNHNY, CDR2 SVGAGI (reference sequence). This CDR3 comprises 13 residues. The CDR3 sequence: CASSNGQGGEQYF. The CDR3 DNA reads as TGTGCCAGCAGTAACGGACAGGGCGGCGAGCAGTACTTC.

This sequence joins TRBV7-9 and TRBJ2-7; 12 bases map to TRBD1. The trim removed 5 bases at V and 8 bases at J, leaving 7 bases unmatched. The germline V gene has CDR1 SEHNR and CDR2 FQNEAQ (reference sequence). This CDR3 comprises 14 residues. The CDR3: CASSPPGQGAKQYF. In DNA form, the CDR3 reads TGTGCCAGCAGCCCTCCGGGACAGGGGGCAAAGCAGTACTTC. The whole variable domain, remainder taken from reference TRBV7-9 and TRBJ2-7, is DTGVSQNPRHKITKRGQNVTFRCDPISEHNRLYWYRQTLGQGPEFLTYFQNEAQLEKSRLLSDRFSAERPKGSFSTLEIQRTEQGDSAMYLCASSPPGQGAKQYFGPGTRLTVT.

The gene calls are TRBV19 and TRBJ1-6, with no clear D. CDR3 length: 18 residues. Trimming removed 4 bases at V and 7 bases at J, with 23 bases between. Germline CDR1 and CDR2: LNHDA and SQIVND (reference sequence). The CDR3 here is CASSSVGPRSGGNSPLHF. CDR3 DNA sequence: TGTGCCAGTAGTAGTGTCGGTCCCCGGTCCGGCGGGAATTCACCCCTCCACTTT. The full variable domain, with the rest looked up from reference TRBV19 and TRBJ1-6, is DGGITQSPKYLFRKEGQNVTLSCEQNLNHDAMYWYRQDPGQGLRLIYYSQIVNDFQKGDIAEGYSVSREKKESFPLTVTSAQKNPTAFYLCASSSVGPRSGGNSPLHFGNGTRLTVT.

CDR3 protein: CATSRAEDRGYEQYF. In nucleotides, the CDR3 is TGTGCCACCAGCAGAGCGGAGGACAGGGGTTACGAGCAGTACTTC. The chain employs TRBV15 and TRBJ2-7; 9 bases match TRBD1. Germline trimming cut 1 base from V and 4 bases from J; bases unmatched to any gene: 5. This CDR3 contains 15 residues. Germline V gene data show CDR1 as LNHNV and CDR2 as YYDKDF (reference sequence).

The chain recombines TRBV5-4 with TRBJ1-1; 7 bases are a match to TRBD1. CDR1 and CDR2 from the germline V gene are SGHNT and YYREEE (reference sequence). The CDR3 consists of 15 residues. V was clipped by 0 bases and J by 0 bases; unmatched bases: 2. CDR3 in amino acids: CASSLGGQMNTEAFF. The DNA for the CDR3 is TGTGCCAGCAGCTTGGGGGGACAGATGAACACTGAAGCTTTCTTT.

The chain has TRBV29-1 and TRBJ2-7; tentative D call: TRBD2 (6 bases). This CDR3 region has 12 residues. V shed 4 bases and J shed 3 bases, with 10 bases lying between them. The germline gives CDR1 SQVTM, CDR2 ANQGSEA. CDR3 amino acids: CSVVGSGYEQYF. CDR3 DNA sequence: TGCAGCGTTGTGGGTAGCGGCTACGAGCAGTACTTC.

This sequence joins TRBV9 and TRBJ2-2; the match to TRBD1 covers 9 bases. This CDR3 is built from 15 residues. Germline-derived CDR1 and CDR2 are SGDLS and YYNGEE. V shed 3 bases and J 5 bases; nucleotides not matched to a gene: 5. The CDR3 DNA reads as TGTGCCAGCAGCGCAGGACAGGGGAAGACCGGGGAGCTGTTTTTT. Translation: CASSAGQGKTGELFF.

The rearrangement uses TRBV30 and TRBJ1-6, with 10 bases fitting TRBD1. Germline lookup yields CDR1 GTSNPN and CDR2 SVGIG (reference sequence). The CDR3 spans 16 residues. J lost 7 bases, V lost 5 bases, and 11 bases had no gene match. CDR3 DNA: TGTGCCTGGCTACCGGGACAGGGGTTCATGAATTCACCCCTCCACTTT. Encoded protein: CAWLPGQGFMNSPLHF.

V and J are TRBV29-1 and TRBJ2-5; the D is unclear. The CDR3 contains 12 residues. Looked up from germline, CDR1 is SQVTM and CDR2 is ANQGSEA. V lost 6 bases, J lost 4 bases, and 12 bases lay in between. The CDR3 sequence is CSVVYSVETQYF. CDR3 coding DNA: TGCAGCGTCGTCTATTCTGTAGAGACCCAGTACTTC.

J is TRBJ2-7 and V is TRBV7-9; D not resolved. Germline loops: CDR1 SEHNR, CDR2 FQNEAQ (reference sequence). The ends were cut back, 5 bases at V and 4 bases at J, with 12 bases in the middle. The CDR3 totals 13 residues. The CDR3 sequence: CASSPGSEYEQYF. Written as DNA, the CDR3 is TGTGCCAGCAGCCCTGGTTCGGAGTACGAGCAGTACTTC.

The V call is TRBV5-1, the J call TRBJ2-5, with TRBD2 matching over 12 bases. The V gene's germline CDR1 is SGHRS and CDR2 YFSETQ. The CDR3 has 17 amino acids. V lost 0 bases and J lost 5; bases outside the gene matches: 8. The CDR3: CASSLETSGGKGETQYF. The CDR3 DNA is TGCGCCAGCAGCTTGGAGACTAGCGGGGGAAAGGGGGAGACCCAGTACTTC.

Note on this clone: Distinct nucleotide sequences in the sample also encode this CDR3. The chain couples TRBV18 to TRBJ1-2, with no clear D. Between the trimmed V and J ends, which lost 2 bases and 3 bases, there was a span of 7 bases. Germline values: CDR1 KGHSH, CDR2 LQKENI. This CDR3 has 13 amino acids. CDR3 sequence reads: CASSPGTDYGYTF. The CDR3, as DNA: TGTGCCAGCTCACCAGGCACAGACTATGGCTACACCTTC.

This chain uses TRBV9 with TRBJ2-1; 8 bases fit TRBD1. The germline V gene encodes CDR1 SGDLS and CDR2 YYNGEE. Trimming cost V 5 bases and J 3 bases; bases outside gene matches: 7. The length of the CDR3 is 15 residues. This CDR3 is CASRDRDRIYNEQFF. DNA of the CDR3: TGTGCCAGCAGGGACCGGGACAGGATCTACAATGAGCAGTTCTTC.

The chain carries TRBV28 and TRBJ1-4; the match to TRBD1 covers 7 bases. Trimming removed 3 bases from V and 14 bases from J; junction bases left unmatched: 9. The CDR3 totals 13 residues. Per germline, CDR1 MDHEN and CDR2 SYDVKM. The CDR3 region is CASSLSYRDSLFF. The CDR3 bases are TGTGCCAGCAGTTTGAGCTACCGGGACAGCCTGTTTTTT.

V usage is TRBV2 and J usage is TRBJ2-2, with 9 bases aligning to TRBD1. The trim removed 9 bases at V and 6 bases at J, leaving 8 bases unmatched. The CDR3 has 14 residues. The germline CDR1 and CDR2 sequences are SNHLY and FYNNEI. The CDR3, as DNA: TGTGCCAGTTTACAGGGGGCAGGAGCCGGGGAGCTGTTTTTT. This gives the protein CASLQGAGAGELFF.

The CDR3 protein is CASDTTQSGEETQYF. CDR3 bases: TGCGCCAGCGATACAACTCAAAGCGGAGAAGAGACCCAGTACTTC. This chain links TRBV10-2 with TRBJ2-5; a possible D gene is TRBD2 (5 bases). Per the germline V gene, CDR1 is WSHSY and CDR2 is SAAADI. Trimming took off 8 bases at V and 3 bases at J, with 19 bases between the two ends. The CDR3 totals 15 residues.

V usage is TRBV28 and J usage is TRBJ1-5, with D possibly TRBD1 on 5 matching bases. There are 14 residues in the CDR3. V was cut by 5 bases and J by 3 bases, with 11 bases left in between. CDR1 is MDHEN, CDR2 SYDVKM, per germline. The CDR3 sequence is CASSRDRYNQPQHF. CDR3 sequence (DNA): TGTGCCAGCAGTCGCGACAGATACAATCAGCCCCAGCATTTT.

This rearrangement joins TRBV11-2 to TRBJ2-7; the D gene is possibly TRBD1 (6 bases). CDR3 size: 15 residues. CDR1 and CDR2 (germline): SGHAT, FQNNGV. Trimming shortened V by 5 bases and J by 0 bases, and 14 bases separated the two germline ends. The CDR3 protein is CASSLGADSSYEQYF. The CDR3 nucleotides read TGTGCCAGCAGCCTGGGGGCGGACAGCTCCTACGAGCAGTACTTC.

The chain carries TRBV10-1 and TRBJ2-5; D perhaps matches TRBD1 (5 bases). V was shortened by 10 bases and J by 4 bases, with 19 bases between the two germline ends. The CDR3 spans 14 residues. Germline CDR1 WNHNN, CDR2 SYGVQD (reference sequence). The CDR3 sequence is CATRGYSTVETQYF. The CDR3 nucleotides are TGCGCCACTAGGGGCTATAGTACGGTAGAGACCCAGTACTTC.

The J gene is TRBJ1-4, the V gene TRBV28, with D possibly matching TRBD1 (5 bases). The CDR3 extends over 13 amino acids. The germline V gene has CDR1 MDHEN and CDR2 SYDVKM. The V end lost 4 bases, the J end lost 8 bases, and 11 bases lay between the germline ends. The CDR3 DNA follows: TGTGCCAGCAGTTCAGGGCGGTGGGAAAAACTGTTTTTT. This sequence encodes CASSSGRWEKLFF.